This T cell receptor beta chain was sequenced for a study of T and B cells in COVID-19 patients. Study in general: Comorbidities linked to unfavorable COVID-19 outcome were present in about 90% of the roughly 20 active-infection patients. Study-level points and caveats: Patients with COVID-19 reportedly showed strongly skewed T cell receptor beta variable and joining gene usage.

From blood, roughly 250-500 ng of genomic DNA served as TRB template. TRB rearrangements were amplified by multiplex PCR with BIOMED2 TRB-A/B primers. MiXCR was run by TCRdb on the multiplex PCR reads, yielding one entry per CDR3 protein. The data hold roughly 27,000 distinct CDR3 sequences, with 30% to 35% observed a single time. Germline-derived CDR1 and CDR2 are KGHSH and LQKENI. V lost 8 bases, J lost 3 bases, and 14 bases lay in between. CDR3 length equals 13 residues. Regarding this clonotype: As yet, its antigen is unknown.

This TCR derives from a human donor who had recovered from COVID-19. The chain employs TRBV18 and TRBJ2-7; D unresolved. The sample comprised blood. The CDR3 loop reads CASSPGPNYEQYF. The CDR3 bases are TGTGCCAGCAGCCCCGGACCTAACTACGAGCAGTACTTC.